The clone carrying this T cell receptor beta chain appeared many times. The germline V gene encodes CDR1 SGHAT and CDR2 FQNNGV. The CDR3 is 14 residues long. Trimming stripped 0 bases from V and 2 bases from J, with 8 bases between. The source of the sample is a study of T cells in Graves' hyperthyroidism and ophthalmopathy. Authors of the study amplified TCR beta CDR3 regions from RNA transcripts. The primer set for the first-round RT-PCR of the TCR CDR3 was HTBI. Via MiXCR, TCRdb re-called the multiplex PCR reads, giving one row per CDR3 protein. The table lists fewer than 350,000 distinct CDR3 sequences, around a sixth of them singletons.

The source material was blood. This clonotype was sampled from a woman between 40 and 55 years old with Graves' ophthalmopathy. The chain employs TRBV11-2 and TRBJ2-7; D remains ambiguous. The CDR3 loop is CASSLEPVTYEQYF. CDR3 sequence (DNA): TGTGCCAGCAGCTTAGAGCCAGTAACCTACGAGCAGTACTTC.